The present TCR beta chain was sequenced within a study of radiotherapy plus CTLA-4 blockade in lung cancer. Broader study findings: Best predicting response, reportedly, were early blood T cell clone dynamics, with interferon-beta. Some TCR clones had been derived from tumors. These clones expanded in peripheral blood after radiotherapy plus ipilimumab.

A word on this clone: Its antigen is as yet unknown.

It was focal radiation plus CTLA-4 blockade with ipilimumab that patients with chemo-refractory metastatic non-small-cell lung cancer received. The assay was immunoSEQ multiplex PCR, and TCRdb's table has in-frame clones only and misses some. Of around 59,000 clones listed, 65% to 80% are singletons. V lost 5 bases and J 5 bases, leaving 22 bases between the germline ends. This CDR3 is built from 16 residues. In germline, CDR1 is KGHSH, CDR2 LQKENI. The genes are TRBV18 and TRBJ2-7, with D maybe TRBD1 (6 bases). Sample: peripheral blood, taken from a patient treated with radiotherapy plus ipilimumab. The TCR was taken from a human donor with non-small cell lung cancer whose response to radiotherapy plus ipilimumab could not be evaluated. The CDR3 sequence: CASSSTDRFSFNEQYF. The CDR3 nucleotides read TGTGCCAGCTCATCCACTGACAGGTTCTCCTTCAACGAGCAGTACTTC.